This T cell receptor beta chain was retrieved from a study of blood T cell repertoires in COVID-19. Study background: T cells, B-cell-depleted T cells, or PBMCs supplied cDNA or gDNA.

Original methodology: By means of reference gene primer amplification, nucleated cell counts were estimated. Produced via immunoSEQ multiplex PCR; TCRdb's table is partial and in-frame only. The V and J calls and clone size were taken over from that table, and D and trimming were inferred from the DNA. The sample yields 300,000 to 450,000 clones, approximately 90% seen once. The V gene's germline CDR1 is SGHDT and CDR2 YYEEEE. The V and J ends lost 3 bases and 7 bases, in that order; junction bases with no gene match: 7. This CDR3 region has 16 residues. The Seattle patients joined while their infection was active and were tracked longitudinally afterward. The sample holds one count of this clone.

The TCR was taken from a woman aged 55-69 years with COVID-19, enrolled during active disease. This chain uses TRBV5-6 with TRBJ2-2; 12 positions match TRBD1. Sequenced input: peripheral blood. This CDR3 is CASSSPGQGAVGELFF. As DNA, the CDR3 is TGTGCCAGCAGCTCCCCGGGACAGGGGGCGGTCGGGGAGCTGTTTTTT.